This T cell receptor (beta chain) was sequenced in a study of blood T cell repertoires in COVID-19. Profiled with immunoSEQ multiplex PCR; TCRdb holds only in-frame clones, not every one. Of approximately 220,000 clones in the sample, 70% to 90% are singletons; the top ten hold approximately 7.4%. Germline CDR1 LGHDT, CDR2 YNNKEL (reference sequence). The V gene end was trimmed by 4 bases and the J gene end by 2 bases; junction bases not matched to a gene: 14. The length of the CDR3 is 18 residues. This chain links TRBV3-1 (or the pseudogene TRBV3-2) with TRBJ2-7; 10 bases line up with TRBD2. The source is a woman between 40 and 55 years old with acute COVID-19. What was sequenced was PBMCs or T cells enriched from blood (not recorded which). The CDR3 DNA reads TGTGCCAGCAGCCCTCCCCGCCTAGCGGGGGAGGAAACCTACGAGCAGTACTTC. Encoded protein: CASSPPRLAGEETYEQYF.